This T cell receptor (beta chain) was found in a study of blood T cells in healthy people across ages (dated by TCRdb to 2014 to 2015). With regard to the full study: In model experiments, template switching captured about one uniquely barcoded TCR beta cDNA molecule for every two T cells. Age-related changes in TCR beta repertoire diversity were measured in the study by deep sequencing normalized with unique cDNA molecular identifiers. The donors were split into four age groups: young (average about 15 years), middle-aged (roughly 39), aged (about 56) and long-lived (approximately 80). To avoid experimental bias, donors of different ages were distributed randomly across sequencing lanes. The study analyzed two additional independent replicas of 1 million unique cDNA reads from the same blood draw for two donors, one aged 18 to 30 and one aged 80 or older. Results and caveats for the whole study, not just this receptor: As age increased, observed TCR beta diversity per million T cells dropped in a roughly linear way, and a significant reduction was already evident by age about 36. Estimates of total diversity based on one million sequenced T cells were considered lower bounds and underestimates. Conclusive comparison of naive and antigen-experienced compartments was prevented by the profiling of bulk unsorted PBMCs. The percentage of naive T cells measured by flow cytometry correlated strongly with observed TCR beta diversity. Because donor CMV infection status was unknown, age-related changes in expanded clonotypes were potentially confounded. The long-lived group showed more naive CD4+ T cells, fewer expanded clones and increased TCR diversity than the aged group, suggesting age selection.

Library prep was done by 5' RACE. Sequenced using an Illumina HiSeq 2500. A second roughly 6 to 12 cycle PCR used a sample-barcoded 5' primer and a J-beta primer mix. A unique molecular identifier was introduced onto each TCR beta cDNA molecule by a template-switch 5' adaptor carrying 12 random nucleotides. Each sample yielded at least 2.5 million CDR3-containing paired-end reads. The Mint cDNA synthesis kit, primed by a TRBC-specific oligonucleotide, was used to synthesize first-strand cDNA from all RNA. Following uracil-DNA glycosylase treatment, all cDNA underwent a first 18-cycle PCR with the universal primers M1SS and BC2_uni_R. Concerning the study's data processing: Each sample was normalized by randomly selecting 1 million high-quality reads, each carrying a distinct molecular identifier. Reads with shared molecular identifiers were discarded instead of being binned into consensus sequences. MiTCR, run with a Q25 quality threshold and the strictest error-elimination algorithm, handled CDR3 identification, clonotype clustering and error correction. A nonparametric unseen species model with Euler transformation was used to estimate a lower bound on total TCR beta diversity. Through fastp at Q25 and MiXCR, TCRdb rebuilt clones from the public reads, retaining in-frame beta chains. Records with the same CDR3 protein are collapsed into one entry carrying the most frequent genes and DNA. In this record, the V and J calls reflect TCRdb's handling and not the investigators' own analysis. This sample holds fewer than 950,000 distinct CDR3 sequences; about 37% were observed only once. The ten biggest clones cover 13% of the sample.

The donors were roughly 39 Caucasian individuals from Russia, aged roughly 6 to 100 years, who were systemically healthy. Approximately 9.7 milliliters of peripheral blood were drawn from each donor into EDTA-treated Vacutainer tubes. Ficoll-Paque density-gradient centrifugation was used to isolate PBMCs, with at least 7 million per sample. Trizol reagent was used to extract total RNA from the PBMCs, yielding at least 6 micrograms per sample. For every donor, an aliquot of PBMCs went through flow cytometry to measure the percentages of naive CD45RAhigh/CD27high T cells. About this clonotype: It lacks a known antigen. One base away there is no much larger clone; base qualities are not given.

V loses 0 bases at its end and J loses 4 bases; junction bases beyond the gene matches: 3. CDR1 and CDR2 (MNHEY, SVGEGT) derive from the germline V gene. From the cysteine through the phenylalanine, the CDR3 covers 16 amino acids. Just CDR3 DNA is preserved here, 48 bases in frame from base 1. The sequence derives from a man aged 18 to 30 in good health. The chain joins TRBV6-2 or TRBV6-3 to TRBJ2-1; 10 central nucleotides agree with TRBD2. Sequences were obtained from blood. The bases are TGTGCCAGCAGTTACTCGGCTAGCGGGGGATACAATGAGCAGTTCTTC. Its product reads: CASSYSASGGYNEQFF.